The rows below give T cell receptor beta chains drawn from one sample of a study of T cell changes during pregnancy in multiple sclerosis. Sequencing was performed with immunoSEQ multiplex PCR; in TCRdb, only in-frame clones are kept and a portion is missing. The repertoire has about 50,000 clones, approximately 91% of them found once; the top ten carry 0.27%. This specimen consisted of CD4+ T cells from peripheral blood mononuclear cells, obtained in the second trimester of pregnancy. The source of these receptors is a female donor with multiple sclerosis, enrolled in a pregnancy study. CDR3s include the opening cysteine and the closing phenylalanine or tryptophan. A D gene is named only where the DNA matches it firmly. Clone size appears in some rows only: once, few, many, or a class for an expanded clone.

D: TRBD1; J: TRBJ2-4; V: TRBV28; size: -; DNA: TGTGCCAGCAGTTTATCAGGGGGACAACTTGGTGTTCAGTACTTC; CDR3: CASSLSGGQLGVQYF
D: -; J: TRBJ1-1; V: TRBV9; size: -; DNA: TGTGCCAGCAGCGTAGAGGGAGGCACTGAAGCTTTCTTT; CDR3: CASSVEGGTEAFF
D: TRBD2; J: TRBJ2-1; V: TRBV15; size: -; DNA: TGTGCCACCAGCAGAGGGGGACTAGCGGGCAATGAGCAGTTCTTC; CDR3: CATSRGGLAGNEQFF
D: -; J: TRBJ2-7; V: TRBV5-1; size: -; DNA: TGCGCCAGCAGTCCTACAGGCTCCTACGAGCAGTACTTC; CDR3: CASSPTGSYEQYF
D: -; J: TRBJ2-4; V: TRBV11-2; size: -; DNA: TGTGCCAGCAGCTCCCGACTAGCCAAAAACATTCAGTACTTC; CDR3: CASSSRLAKNIQYF
D: -; J: TRBJ2-5; V: TRBV19; size: -; DNA: TGTGCCAGTTCCCAATACTGGGCAGAGACCCAGTACTTC; CDR3: CASSQYWAETQYF
D: TRBD1; J: TRBJ2-7; V: TRBV19; size: -; DNA: TGTGCCAGTAGTCCGTGGGACAGGGCCACCTACGAGCAGTACTTC; CDR3: CASSPWDRATYEQYF
D: TRBD1; J: TRBJ1-1; V: TRBV5-1; size: few; DNA: TGCGCCAGCAGCGCGGGACAGCTGACTGAAGCTTTCTTT; CDR3: CASSAGQLTEAFF
D: -; J: TRBJ1-2; V: TRBV19; size: -; DNA: TGTGCAACAGATGACTCCGGGGGAAACTATGGCTACACCTTC; CDR3: CATDDSGGNYGYTF
D: -; J: TRBJ1-2; V: TRBV6-6; size: -; DNA: TGTGCCAGCAGTTACTTCAGCGGGAGCGGCTACACCTTC; CDR3: CASSYFSGSGYTF
D: -; J: TRBJ1-2; V: TRBV27; size: -; DNA: TGTGCCAGCAGAACATCAGGGTTGTATGGCTACACCTTC; CDR3: CASRTSGLYGYTF
D: -; J: TRBJ2-1; V: TRBV5-5; size: medium-sized; DNA: TGTGCCAGCAGCTTTCGAAGAGACAATGAGCAGTTCTTC; CDR3: CASSFRRDNEQFF
D: -; J: TRBJ1-5; V: TRBV6-6; size: -; DNA: TGTGCCAGCAGTTCCCCAAATCAGCCCCAGCATTTT; CDR3: CASSSPNQPQHF
D: -; J: TRBJ2-7; V: TRBV5-1; size: -; DNA: TGCGCCAGTTACAGGGAAAAAGCCTACGAGCAGTACTTC; CDR3: CASYREKAYEQYF
D: -; J: TRBJ1-3; V: TRBV2; size: -; DNA: TGTGCCAGCAGTGAAAGACAGACAAGGGGAAACACCATATATTTT; CDR3: CASSERQTRGNTIYF
D: -; J: TRBJ1-1; V: TRBV29-1; size: -; DNA: TGCAGCGTTGCACGCGGGGCCAACACTGAAGCTTTCTTT; CDR3: CSVARGANTEAFF
D: -; J: TRBJ1-5; V: TRBV2; size: -; DNA: TGTGCCAGCAGCCCAGAGGGCTCCCGGAGCAATCAGCCCCAGCATTTT; CDR3: CASSPEGSRSNQPQHF
D: -; J: TRBJ2-1; V: TRBV5-5; size: -; DNA: TGTGCCAGTACAGACAGCTCCTACAATGAGCAGTTCTTC; CDR3: CASTDSSYNEQFF
D: TRBD1; J: TRBJ1-2; V: TRBV27; size: -; DNA: TGTGCCAGCAGTTCCTCGGGACAGGTGGGCTACACCTTC; CDR3: CASSSSGQVGYTF
D: -; J: TRBJ2-7; V: TRBV18; size: -; DNA: TGTGCCAGCTCACCTCCGGGGGACTACGAGCAGTACTTC; CDR3: CASSPPGDYEQYF
D: TRBD1; J: TRBJ2-1; V: TRBV6-6; size: -; DNA: TGTGCCAGCAGTTTACCGGGACAGGGATACAATGAGCAGTTCTTC; CDR3: CASSLPGQGYNEQFF
D: TRBD2; J: TRBJ2-5; V: TRBV5-4; size: -; DNA: TGTGCCAGCAGCGGGGGACTAGCGACGGGCCAAGAGACCCAGTACTTC; CDR3: CASSGGLATGQETQYF
D: -; J: TRBJ2-5; V: TRBV7-2; size: -; DNA: TGTGCCAGCAGCACCCGGACTGTTCAAGAGACCCAGTACTTC; CDR3: CASSTRTVQETQYF
D: -; J: TRBJ1-3; V: TRBV2; size: few; DNA: TGTGCCAGCAGGAGACAGGCTGGAAACACCATATATTTT; CDR3: CASRRQAGNTIYF
D: TRBD2; J: TRBJ2-3; V: TRBV7-6; size: -; DNA: TGTGCCAGCAGCCCCGGACTAGCGGGGCCCGGAGATACGCAGTATTTT; CDR3: CASSPGLAGPGDTQYF
D: TRBD1; J: TRBJ2-7; V: TRBV7-9; size: few; DNA: TGTGCCAGCAGCTTAGAAGGGGACAGGGGTTCCCACGAGCAGTACTTC; CDR3: CASSLEGDRGSHEQYF
D: -; J: TRBJ2-2; V: TRBV11-3; size: once; DNA: TGTGCCAGCAGCTGGAGGTCGGTCGGGGAGCTGTTTTTT; CDR3: CASSWRSVGELFF
D: -; J: TRBJ1-1; V: TRBV6-1; size: -; DNA: TGTGCCAGCAGTGAAAGACCTCCTAGGACTGAAGCTTTCTTT; CDR3: CASSERPPRTEAFF
D: -; J: TRBJ2-1; V: TRBV18; size: -; DNA: TGTGCCAGCTCACCGCCGCTAGAGTCATCCATTTTACATCAAACGAATAATGAGCAGTTCTTC; CDR3: CASSPPLESSILHQTNNEQFF
D: TRBD1; J: TRBJ2-1; V: TRBV11-2; size: -; DNA: TGTGCCAGCTTCCGAGGACAGGGGGCGTTCTACAATGAGCAGTTCTTC; CDR3: CASFRGQGAFYNEQFF
D: TRBD1; J: TRBJ1-3; V: TRBV7-2; size: -; DNA: TGTGCCAGCAGCACCCGACAGGGGACTGGAAACACCATATATTTT; CDR3: CASSTRQGTGNTIYF
D: -; J: TRBJ2-7; V: TRBV5-4; size: -; DNA: TGTGCCAGCAGCCTTGACAGGTCCCACGAGCAGTACTTC; CDR3: CASSLDRSHEQYF
D: -; J: TRBJ1-3; V: TRBV21-1; size: -; DNA: TGTGCCAGCAGCGAAGGGTCAGGGACAGGGGGCCCCGTGGGCAACACCATATATTTT; CDR3: CASSEGSGTGGPVGNTIYF
D: TRBD1; J: TRBJ2-5; V: TRBV5-4; size: -; DNA: TGTGCCAGCAGCTTGGGGCCGGGACAGGGTGGCCAAGAGACCCAGTACTTC; CDR3: CASSLGPGQGGQETQYF
D: -; J: TRBJ2-5; V: TRBV28; size: -; DNA: TGTGCCAGCAGTTTAATCTCCCTGGAGGAGACCCAGTACTTC; CDR3: CASSLISLEETQYF
D: -; J: TRBJ1-5; V: TRBV6-6; size: -; DNA: TGTGCCAGCACCCTCGACACCGCCAATCAGCCCCAGCATTTT; CDR3: CASTLDTANQPQHF
D: -; J: TRBJ1-3; V: TRBV25-1; size: -; DNA: TGTGCCAGCAGTGAATTGGACAGCTCTGGAAACACCATATATTTT; CDR3: CASSELDSSGNTIYF
D: TRBD1; J: TRBJ1-2; V: TRBV19; size: -; DNA: TGTGCCAGTAGTCCCTGGGGACAGGGTTATGGCTACACCTTC; CDR3: CASSPWGQGYGYTF
D: -; J: TRBJ1-6; V: TRBV6-1; size: -; DNA: TGTGCCACTAGACAGGTGGAGAATTCACCCCTCCACTTT; CDR3: CATRQVENSPLHF
D: -; J: TRBJ1-2; V: TRBV6-1; size: few; DNA: TGTGCCAGCAGTGAAGCCGGGACAAGTTATGGCTACACCTTC; CDR3: CASSEAGTSYGYTF
D: -; J: TRBJ1-5; V: TRBV5-1; size: -; DNA: TGCGCCAGCAGCTTGGAAGGGAGTAGCAATCAGCCCCAGCATTTT; CDR3: CASSLEGSSNQPQHF
D: TRBD2; J: TRBJ2-1; V: TRBV19; size: -; DNA: TGTGCCACCAGCCCCGGGAGGAATGAGCAGTTCTTC; CDR3: CATSPGRNEQFF
D: -; J: TRBJ2-7; V: TRBV18; size: -; DNA: TGTGCCAGCTCACCCGGACAGCCATCCTACGAGCAGTACTTC; CDR3: CASSPGQPSYEQYF
D: -; J: TRBJ1-1; V: TRBV19; size: -; DNA: TGTGCCAGTAGTAGACCCTTCACAGGATTCCCTGAAGCTTTCTTT; CDR3: CASSRPFTGFPEAFF
D: -; J: TRBJ1-5; V: TRBV6-1; size: -; DNA: TGTGCCAGCAACCAGGTCGAACGGCCCCAGCATTTT; CDR3: CASNQVERPQHF
D: -; J: TRBJ2-7; V: TRBV14; size: -; DNA: TGTGCCAGCAGCCAAGATGTAGGGACACAGTACTTC; CDR3: CASSQDVGTQYF
D: -; J: TRBJ2-5; V: TRBV15; size: -; DNA: TGTGCCACCAGCACCCCGGGCAGAAGGGGGAAAGAGACCCAGTACTTC; CDR3: CATSTPGRRGKETQYF
D: -; J: TRBJ2-5; V: TRBV5-1; size: -; DNA: TGCGCCAGCAGCTTTGAGGAGACCCAGTACTTC; CDR3: CASSFEETQYF
D: TRBD1; J: TRBJ2-7; V: TRBV27; size: -; DNA: TGTGCCAGCAGACCGGACAGGACTGGCAACTACGAGCAGTACTTC; CDR3: CASRPDRTGNYEQYF